A selection of T cell receptor beta chains follows, all from one sample in a study of CD8 T cells in ankylosing spondylitis. Each CDR3 protein is one row after TCRdb ran MiXCR on the 5' RACE reads. This sample has 210,000 or so distinct CDR3 sequences, with more than 25% found just once. Source material: blood, either unsorted or a sorted T cell fraction (not recorded which). Receptors were obtained from a male donor with ankylosing spondylitis or in good health (not recorded which). Each CDR3 is given with its conserved first and last residue. Fields, in order: clone size, V gene, J gene, D gene, CDR3 protein, CDR3 DNA. A D gene is named only where the DNA matches it firmly. Expanded clones get a size class; other rows say once, few or many, or leave the size out.

>-|TRBV7-9|TRBJ1-5|-
CASSPDRLGPQHF
TGTGCCAGCAGCCCAGACAGGCTTGGGCCCCAGCATTTT
>many|TRBV20-1|TRBJ2-7|-
CSARAGTYEQYF
TGCAGTGCCCGGGCAGGGACCTACGAGCAGTACTTC
>-|TRBV15|TRBJ1-5|-
CATSYGRGSQPQHF
TGTGCCACCAGCTACGGCAGGGGTTCTCAGCCCCAGCATTTT
>many|TRBV4-1|TRBJ2-7|-
CASSQGTPGTYEQYF
TGCGCCAGCAGCCAAGGGACTCCTGGGACCTACGAGCAGTACTTC
>-|TRBV15|TRBJ2-7|-
CATSRDLMGYEQYF
TGTGCCACCAGCAGAGATCTGATGGGCTACGAGCAGTACTTC
>many|TRBV5-6|TRBJ2-7|TRBD2
CASSSGSLYEQYF
TGTGCCAGCTCTAGCGGGAGTTTATACGAGCAGTACTTC
>many|TRBV28|TRBJ2-7|-
CASEAGNYEQYF
TGTGCCAGCGAGGCGGGAAACTACGAGCAGTACTTC
>many|TRBV12-3/TRBV12-4|TRBJ1-1|-
CASVREGTEAFF
TGTGCCAGCGTTAGAGAAGGTACTGAAGCTTTCTTT
>many|TRBV20-1|TRBJ2-7|-
CSPVYLAGGAYEQYF
TGCAGCCCCGTATATTTAGCAGGAGGGGCATACGAGCAGTACTTC
>many|TRBV5-1|TRBJ2-7|-
CASAPWGGVLTYEQYF
TGCGCCAGCGCTCCGTGGGGCGGCGTACTAACCTACGAGCAGTACTTC
>many|TRBV5-1|TRBJ2-1|TRBD1
CASSLTGTGDNEQFF
TGCGCCAGCAGCTTGACCGGGACAGGGGACAATGAGCAGTTCTTC
>-|TRBV6-5|TRBJ2-7|TRBD2
CASSNRGGGFNEQYF
TGTGCCAGCAGTAACCGGGGGGGAGGGTTCAACGAGCAGTACTTC
>many|TRBV5-5|TRBJ1-5|-
CASSLGRNNQPQHF
TGTGCCAGCAGCTTGGGCAGAAACAATCAGCCCCAGCATTTT
>-|TRBV7-2|TRBJ2-7|-
CASSSTGMTSSYEQYF
TGTGCCAGCAGCTCTACCGGGATGACGAGCTCCTACGAGCAGTACTTC
>many|TRBV4-3|TRBJ1-2|-
CASSLGQRNYGYTF
TGCGCCAGCAGCCTAGGACAGCGTAACTATGGCTACACCTTC
>many|TRBV5-1|TRBJ2-1|TRBD2
CASSWTSGSILNEQFF
TGCGCCAGCAGCTGGACTAGCGGGAGTATTCTCAATGAGCAGTTCTTC
>many|TRBV4-2|TRBJ2-2|-
CASTRGPNTGELFF
TGTGCCAGCACTCGTGGGCCGAACACCGGGGAGCTGTTTTTT
>many|TRBV28|TRBJ1-1|-
CASRGLGGAGTEAFF
TGTGCCAGTAGGGGACTTGGTGGGGCCGGCACTGAAGCTTTCTTT
>many|TRBV20-1|TRBJ2-3|-
CSALRDLTDTQYF
TGCAGTGCCCTCCGGGACCTCACAGATACGCAGTATTTT
>many|TRBV3-1|TRBJ2-7|TRBD2
CASSRGTSGSYEQYF
TGTGCCAGCAGCCGAGGGACTAGCGGGAGCTACGAGCAGTACTTC
>once|TRBV10-3|TRBJ2-1|TRBD2
CAISDRAGDNEQFF
TGTGCCATCAGTGATCGGGCGGGAGACAATGAGCAGTTCTTC
>once|TRBV29-1|TRBJ2-3|TRBD2
CSQWTSGEADTQYF
TGCAGTCAATGGACTAGCGGGGAGGCAGATACGCAGTATTTT
>few|TRBV5-1|TRBJ1-4|-
CASSLAPLGTNEKLFF
TGCGCCAGCAGCTTGGCCCCATTGGGAACTAATGAAAAACTGTTTTTT
>-|TRBV5-1|TRBJ1-6|-
CASSGGARPSNSPLHF
TGCGCCAGCAGCGGAGGGGCCCGACCCTCTAATTCACCCCTCCACTTT
>few|TRBV20-1|TRBJ1-5|-
CSARDRLGGGNQPQHF
TGCAGTGCTAGAGATCGCTTGGGAGGAGGCAATCAGCCCCAGCATTTT
>-|TRBV5-1|TRBJ2-3|TRBD1
CASSAGTAYTDTQYF
TGCGCCAGCAGCGCTGGGACAGCTTACACAGATACGCAGTATTTT
>few|TRBV20-1|TRBJ1-2|-
CSASGPAGYTF
TGCAGTGCTAGCGGACCAGCAGGCTACACCTTC
>many|TRBV9|TRBJ1-3|-
CASSVAQGPGNTIYF
TGTGCCAGCAGCGTAGCCCAGGGGCCAGGAAACACCATATATTTT
>many|TRBV6-1|TRBJ2-7|TRBD1
CASSLDSDRVYEQYF
TGTGCCAGCAGTCTTGACTCGGACAGGGTCTACGAGCAGTACTTC
>many|TRBV12-3/TRBV12-4|TRBJ2-7|-
CASSFYSGTYEQYF
TGTGCCAGCAGTTTTTATTCCGGAACCTACGAGCAGTACTTC
>many|TRBV5-1|TRBJ2-7|-
CASSWLGGTELYEQYF
TGCGCCAGCAGCTGGTTGGGTGGGACGGAACTCTACGAGCAGTACTTC
>many|TRBV24-1|TRBJ2-5|-
CATSVGETQYF
TGTGCCACCAGTGTGGGTGAGACCCAGTACTTC
>many|TRBV29-1|TRBJ2-7|TRBD2
CSVVTGLATYEQYF
TGCAGCGTTGTGACGGGACTAGCGACTTACGAGCAGTACTTC
>many|TRBV6-1|TRBJ2-2|TRBD2
CASSGRVNTGELFF
TGTGCCAGTAGCGGGAGGGTGAACACCGGGGAGCTGTTTTTT
>many|TRBV5-1|TRBJ2-3|-
CASSLGVADTQYF
TGCGCCAGCAGCTTGGGAGTAGCAGATACGCAGTATTTT
>many|TRBV20-1|TRBJ1-1|-
CSAHTQGVGTEAFF
TGCAGTGCGCACACACAGGGAGTCGGCACTGAAGCTTTCTTT
>many|TRBV12-3/TRBV12-4|TRBJ2-7|TRBD1
CASSFLGQGQEQYF
TGTGCCAGCAGTTTTCTCGGACAGGGGCAGGAGCAGTACTTC
>many|TRBV20-1|TRBJ2-5|-
CSAYDSRGGLETQYF
TGCAGTGCCTACGATAGCCGTGGGGGTCTAGAGACCCAGTACTTC
>few|TRBV20-1|TRBJ1-5|-
CSAKKGGQPQHF
TGCAGTGCTAAAAAGGGGGGGCAGCCCCAGCATTTT
>-|TRBV15|TRBJ2-7|-
CATSRVSAKSYEQYF
TGTGCCACCAGCAGAGTCTCTGCCAAGTCCTACGAGCAGTACTTC
>-|TRBV20-1|TRBJ1-6|-
CSARGHRDNSPLHF
TGCAGTGCTAGGGGGCATCGTGACAATTCACCCCTCCACTTT
>-|TRBV6-1|TRBJ2-2|TRBD2
CASSPPLGLKNTGELFF
TGTGCCAGCAGTCCCCCCCTGGGACTAAAGAACACCGGGGAGCTGTTTTTT
>-|TRBV20-1|TRBJ2-1|TRBD2
CSASSGKSYNEQFF
TGCAGTGCTAGTAGCGGGAAGTCCTACAATGAGCAGTTCTTC
>many|TRBV20-1|TRBJ2-1|-
CSARGPRNEQFF
TGCAGTGCTCGCGGTCCCCGTAATGAGCAGTTCTTC
>many|TRBV6-5|TRBJ2-1|-
CASSYSAGLNYNEQFF
TGTGCCAGCAGTTACTCGGCGGGACTTAACTACAATGAGCAGTTCTTC